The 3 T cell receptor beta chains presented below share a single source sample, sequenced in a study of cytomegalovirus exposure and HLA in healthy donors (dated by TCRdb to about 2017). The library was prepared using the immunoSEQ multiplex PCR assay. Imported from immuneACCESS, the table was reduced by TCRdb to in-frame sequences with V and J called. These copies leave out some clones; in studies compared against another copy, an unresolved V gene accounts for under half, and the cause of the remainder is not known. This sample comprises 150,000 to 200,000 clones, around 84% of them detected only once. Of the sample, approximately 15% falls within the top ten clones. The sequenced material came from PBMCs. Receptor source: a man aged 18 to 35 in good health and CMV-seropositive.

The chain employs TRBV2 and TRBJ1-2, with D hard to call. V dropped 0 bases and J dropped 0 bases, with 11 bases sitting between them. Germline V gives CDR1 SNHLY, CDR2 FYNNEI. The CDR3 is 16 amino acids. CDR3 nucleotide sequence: TGTGCCAGCAGTGAAGCAGCGGGTTTCGCTAACTATGGCTACACCTTC. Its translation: CASSEAAGFANYGYTF.

CDR3 nucleotides: TGCGCCAGCAGCTACAGTGCAACTAATGAAAAACTGTTTTTT. It specifies CASSYSATNEKLFF. The V gene is TRBV5-1, the J gene TRBJ1-4; no firm D call. V was shortened by 3 bases and J by 0 bases, with 6 bases between the two germline ends. CDR3 length equals 14 residues. Germline V gene lookup returns CDR1 SGHRS and CDR2 YFSETQ.

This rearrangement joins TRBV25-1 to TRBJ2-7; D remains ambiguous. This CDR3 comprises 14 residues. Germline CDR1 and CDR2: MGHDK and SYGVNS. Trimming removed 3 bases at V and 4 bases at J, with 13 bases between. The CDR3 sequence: CASSDLGFGYEQYF. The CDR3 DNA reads TGTGCCAGCAGTGATCTCGGGTTTGGTTACGAGCAGTACTTC.